Below are 30 T cell receptor beta chains sequenced from a single sample in a study of blood T cell repertoires in COVID-19. Assay: immunoSEQ multiplex PCR; the TCRdb copy retains only in-frame clones and omits some. The data hold roughly 150,000 clones, with roughly 84% observed a single time. The material sequenced was peripheral blood. These receptor sequences come from a woman aged 50 to 65 with COVID-19, enrolled during active disease.

This clone was observed once. The chain uses TRBV14 and TRBJ2-7, with a possible D match to TRBD1 (6 bases). Looked up from germline, CDR1 is SGHDN and CDR2 is FVKESK. There are 14 residues in the CDR3. V was shortened by 4 bases and J by 3 bases, with 13 bases between the two germline ends. CDR3 sequence (DNA): TGTGCCAGCAGCCCGGTAGGGGGTTGCTACGAGCAGTACTTC. Protein sequence: CASSPVGGCYEQYF. Full variable domain (rest looked up from reference TRBV14 and TRBJ2-7): EAGVTQFPSHSVIEKGQTVTLRCDPISGHDNLYWYRRVMGKEIKFLLHFVKESKQDESGMPNNRFLAERTGGTYSTLKVQPAELEDSGVYFCASSPVGGCYEQYFGPGTRLTVT.

The V and J genes are TRBV30 and TRBJ1-1; tentative D call: TRBD1 (5 bases). The length of the CDR3 is 14 residues. Trimming took off 3 bases at V and 3 bases at J, with 14 bases between the two ends. Germline CDR1 GTSNPN, CDR2 SVGIG (reference sequence). DNA of the CDR3: TGTGCCTGGAGCCTCGGGGGGAGGTACACTGAAGCTTTCTTT. It yields the protein CAWSLGGRYTEAFF.

The gene calls are TRBV7-2 and TRBJ1-5, with D possibly TRBD1 on 6 matching bases. Germline CDR1 and CDR2: SGHTA and FQGNSA. V lost 5 bases and J 5 bases, leaving 16 bases between the germline ends. The CDR3 is 15 amino acids. CDR3 sequence reads: CASSQVQGIHQPQHF. CDR3 nucleotide sequence: TGTGCCAGCAGCCAAGTACAGGGTATCCATCAGCCCCAGCATTTT.

The chain is built from TRBV6-1 and TRBJ2-2; 7 nucleotides agree with TRBD1. Per the germline V gene, CDR1 is MNHNS and CDR2 is SASEGT. V was clipped by 2 bases and J by 4 bases; unmatched bases: 7. The CDR3 sequence is 16 residues long. CDR3 amino acids: CASSEFSGDSTGELFF. CDR3 coding DNA: TGTGCCAGCAGTGAATTCTCAGGGGACAGCACCGGGGAGCTGTTTTTT.

This clone was picked up one time. The V and J genes are TRBV2 and TRBJ2-3, with 9 bases matching TRBD2. The CDR3 loop spans 15 amino acids. Trimming cost V 6 bases and J 2 bases; bases outside gene matches: 6. In germline, CDR1 is SNHLY, CDR2 FYNNEI. Written as DNA, the CDR3 is TGTGCCAGCAGGGGGAGCGGGGGGAACACAGATACGCAGTATTTT. Its protein product is CASRGSGGNTDTQYF.

This clone is a singleton in its sample. The rearrangement uses TRBV5-1 and TRBJ1-5, with D perhaps TRBD1 (5 bases). CDR1 SGHRS and CDR2 YFSETQ come from the germline V gene. The germline V and J ends were trimmed by 4 bases and 6 bases, with 17 bases remaining between them. The CDR3 length is 15 residues. CDR3 in DNA: TGCGCCAGCAGCCCAGGGACGGGGGAGAGTCAGCCCCAGCATTTT. This codes for CASSPGTGESQPQHF.

CDR3 in amino acids: CASSEGLAAREQYF. CDR3 coding DNA: TGTGCCAGTAGTGAGGGACTAGCGGCAAGAGAGCAGTACTTC. The J gene is TRBJ2-7, the V gene TRBV19, with 11 bases lining up with TRBD2. CDR1 and CDR2 from the germline V gene are LNHDA and SQIVND (reference sequence). Losses at the gene ends were 5 bases for V and 7 bases for J; bases not matched to a gene: 7. This CDR3 region has 14 residues.

The rearrangement joins TRBV9 to TRBJ2-5; the D gene is possibly TRBD2 (7 bases). In germline, CDR1 is SGDLS, CDR2 YYNGEE. V lost 5 bases and J lost 4, with 18 bases in between. The CDR3 spans 15 residues. The DNA for the CDR3 is TGTGCCAGCAGGGGGGGGGCCCTTCCCCCAGAGACCCAGTACTTC. Translated: CASRGGALPPETQYF. Supplemented by reference TRBV9 and TRBJ2-5, the full variable domain reads DSGVTQTPKHLITATGQRVTLRCSPRSGDLSVYWYQQSLDQGLQFLIQYYNGEERAKGNILERFSAQQFPDLHSELNLSSLELGDSALYFCASRGGALPPETQYFGPGTRLLVL.

The chain links TRBV6-6 to TRBJ2-3; D possibly corresponds to TRBD1 (5 bases). The CDR3 totals 13 residues. Germline CDR1 is MNHNY and CDR2 is SVGAGI (reference sequence). Trimming took 4 bases from V and 1 from J, leaving 6 bases between them. The CDR3 protein is CASSSQGTDTQYF. In DNA form, the CDR3 reads TGTGCCAGCAGTTCACAGGGCACAGATACGCAGTATTTT.

The chain recombines TRBV20-1 with TRBJ2-1; D not resolved. Germline V gives CDR1 DFQATT, CDR2 SNEGSKA (reference sequence). Trimming removed 5 bases at V and 5 bases at J, with 7 bases between. This CDR3 spans 11 amino acids. The CDR3 region is CSAPQDNEQFF. The CDR3 nucleotides read TGCAGTGCTCCCCAGGACAATGAGCAGTTCTTC.

This rearrangement joins TRBV27 to TRBJ2-3; D is uncertain. This CDR3 comprises 12 residues. Germline CDR1 is MNHEY and CDR2 is SMNVEV (reference sequence). The V gene lost 6 bases and the J gene lost 6 bases, with 10 bases spanning the gap. As DNA, the CDR3 is TGTGCCAGCAGCTGGGCGCTTGATACGCAGTATTTT. Its protein product is CASSWALDTQYF.

The sample holds one count of this clone. The chain has TRBV7-2 and TRBJ2-1; tentative D call: TRBD1 (6 bases). Germline CDR1 reads SGHTA; CDR2 reads FQGNSA. With 5 bases removed from V and 1 base from J, the gap between germline ends came to 12 bases. CDR3 length: 15 amino acids. The CDR3, as DNA: TGTGCCAGCAGCACCCGGACAGATTCCTACAATGAGCAGTTCTTC. It codes for CASSTRTDSYNEQFF. Using reference TRBV7-2 and TRBJ2-1 for the parts outside the CDR3, the full variable domain is GAGVSQSPSNKVTEKGKDVELRCDPISGHTALYWYRQSLGQGLEFLIYFQGNSAPDKSGLPSDRFSAERTGGSVSTLTIQRTQQEDSAVYLCASSTRTDSYNEQFFGPGTRLTVL.

This clone was detected once. V and J are TRBV7-9 and TRBJ1-5; possibly TRBD1 for D (5 bases). The CDR3 sequence is 15 residues long. Per germline, CDR1 SEHNR and CDR2 FQNEAQ (reference sequence). Trimming removed 2 bases from V and 8 bases from J, with 16 bases in between. The CDR3 DNA follows: TGTGCCAGCAGCTTAAATCTTAACGGGGGAGAGCCCCAGCATTTT. Its protein product is CASSLNLNGGEPQHF.

This chain uses TRBV7-3 with TRBJ2-3; 11 nucleotides match TRBD2. CDR1 is SGHTA, CDR2 FQGTGA, per germline. Trimming took 0 bases from V and 5 from J; bases not matched to a gene: 4. The length of the CDR3 is 16 residues. The CDR3 region has the DNA TGTGCCAGCAGCTTAACTAGCGGGGGGGCAGGAGATACGCAGTATTTT. Its protein product is CASSLTSGGAGDTQYF.

This chain links TRBV6-2 or TRBV6-3 with TRBJ2-1; D not resolved. This CDR3 is 11 amino acids long. Trimming removed 2 bases at V and 13 bases at J, with 9 bases between. Germline CDR1 MNHEY, CDR2 SVGEGT. In nucleotides, the CDR3 is TGTGCCAGCAGTTACGGCTTTTCCCAGTTCTTC. Translated: CASSYGFSQFF.

The CDR3 here is CASSGGQGYEKLFF. The CDR3, as DNA: TGCGCCAGCAGCGGGGGACAGGGCTATGAAAAACTGTTTTTT. The chain combines TRBV5-1 with TRBJ1-4; TRBD1 matches at 9 bases. Germline CDR1 SGHRS, CDR2 YFSETQ. The CDR3 totals 14 residues. Germline trimming cut 4 bases from V and 6 bases from J; bases unmatched to any gene: 4.

The V and J genes are TRBV4-1 and TRBJ2-3, with a weak D call TRBD2 (5 bases). Germline lookup yields CDR1 MGHRA and CDR2 YSYEKL. V was shortened by 1 base and J by 0 bases, with 17 bases between the two germline ends. The CDR3 is made up of 18 amino acids. The DNA of the CDR3 is TGCGCCAGCAGCCAAGTCTCCCTCAGAGCGGTTAGCACAGATACGCAGTATTTT. Protein: CASSQVSLRAVSTDTQYF.

This clone was observed a handful of times. This chain uses TRBV2 with TRBJ1-2, with 10 bases that match TRBD1. Trimming cost V 6 bases and J 6 bases; bases outside gene matches: 4. Germline CDR1 and CDR2: SNHLY and FYNNEI. The CDR3 is 13 residues long. The CDR3: CASRAGTGDGYTF. CDR3 bases: TGTGCCAGCAGAGCCGGGACAGGGGATGGCTACACCTTC.

The chain carries TRBV21-1 and TRBJ2-1; TRBD1, the table's D call, was not compared with the DNA. TRBV21-1 is labeled a pseudogene. The CDR3 runs 14 residues. The CDR3: CASSLTTRGDEQFF. The CDR3 region has the DNA TGTGCCAGCAGTTTAACGACCAGGGGAGATGAGCAGTTCTTC.

The chain couples TRBV7-8 to TRBJ2-1; 8 bases are shared with TRBD1. The CDR3 sequence is 16 residues long. Losses at the gene ends were 2 bases for V and 5 bases for J; bases not matched to a gene: 8. Germline values: CDR1 SGHVS, CDR2 FQNEAQ. The CDR3 protein is CASSLMSTGGNNEQFF. The CDR3 DNA reads as TGTGCCAGCAGCTTAATGTCTACAGGGGGTAACAATGAGCAGTTCTTC.

CDR3 sequence (DNA): TGTGCCATCAGTGAGTCGCGGACTGTAGCTGGAGAGACCCAGTACTTC. It specifies CAISESRTVAGETQYF. The chain links TRBV10-3 to TRBJ2-5, with a weak D call TRBD2 (5 bases). Trimming took off 0 bases at V and 4 bases at J, with 15 bases between the two ends. Germline V CDR1 and CDR2: ENHRY, SYGVKD. The CDR3 is 16 residues long.

The gene calls are TRBV19 and TRBJ1-5; D is ambiguous. CDR1 and CDR2 (germline): LNHDA, SQIVND (reference sequence). V was trimmed by 5 bases and J by 0 bases, leaving 11 bases between them. The length of the CDR3 is 15 residues. The CDR3 loop is CASSEGRHSNQPQHF. The CDR3 DNA follows: TGTGCCAGTAGTGAGGGCAGGCATAGCAATCAGCCCCAGCATTTT.

This chain joins TRBV28 and TRBJ1-2; 7 positions agree with TRBD1. V trimming: 5 bases; J trimming: 5 bases; junction bases outside the gene matches: 8. Germline V gene data show CDR1 as MDHEN and CDR2 as SYDVKM. The CDR3 has 14 residues. DNA of the CDR3: TGTGCCAGCAGTGTCGGACAGGAAACGTATGGCTACACCTTC. Protein product: CASSVGQETYGYTF.

The chain has TRBV27 and TRBJ1-6; D perhaps matches TRBD1 (6 bases). CDR3 length: 13 residues. The germline V gene encodes CDR1 MNHEY and CDR2 SMNVEV (reference sequence). Between the trimmed V and J ends, which lost 8 bases and 7 bases, there was a span of 12 bases. The CDR3 DNA reads TGTGCCAGCGCCGGGCAGGGGAATTCACCCCTCCACTTT. Its protein is CASAGQGNSPLHF.

This chain connects TRBV5-3 to TRBJ2-4, with 9 bases aligning to TRBD1. TRBV5-3 is an ORF, and what it does is uncertain. The CDR3 loop spans 16 amino acids. V dropped 4 bases and J dropped 7; count of bases not matched to a gene: 12. CDR3 amino acids: CARSLRTQGARNIQYF. CDR3 DNA: TGTGCCAGAAGCCTGAGAACACAGGGGGCACGTAACATTCAGTACTTC.

The gene calls are TRBV19 and TRBJ2-2; 9 positions agree with TRBD1. V lost 4 bases, J lost 3 bases, and 3 bases stayed unmatched. Germline V lookup: CDR1 LNHDA, CDR2 SQIVND (reference sequence). The CDR3 contains 15 residues. The chain's CDR3 is CASSTTGGYTGELFF. Here the CDR3 DNA reads TGTGCCAGTAGTACGACAGGGGGATACACCGGGGAGCTGTTTTTT.

The rearrangement links TRBV10-3 to TRBJ2-5; TRBD2 matches 8 bases. This CDR3 contains 13 residues. Germline V gene data show CDR1 as ENHRY and CDR2 as SYGVKD. V shed 10 bases, J shed 3 bases, and the junction held 7 bases outside the gene matches. The CDR3: CATHSGAEETQYF. The CDR3 DNA follows: TGTGCCACGCATAGCGGGGCAGAAGAGACCCAGTACTTC.

This clone has just a few counts. This rearrangement joins TRBV7-9 to TRBJ1-1; maybe TRBD1 (5 bases). This CDR3 spans 17 amino acids. Germline V gene data show CDR1 as SEHNR and CDR2 as FQNEAQ (reference sequence). The V end was cut by 5 bases, the J end by 0 bases, with 19 bases between. The CDR3 nucleotides are TGTGCCAGCAGCCCCCAAGGGCGGACACCTCTGAACACTGAAGCTTTCTTT. Protein product: CASSPQGRTPLNTEAFF.

The rearrangement links TRBV14 to TRBJ1-2; TRBD1 might be the D (5 bases). V lost 1 base to trimming and J lost 7 bases, with 10 bases between them. In germline, CDR1 is SGHDN, CDR2 FVKESK. The length of the CDR3 is 13 residues. The chain's CDR3 is CASSQAGLAGYTF. The CDR3 region has the DNA TGTGCCAGCAGCCAAGCAGGGTTGGCTGGCTACACCTTC.

The CDR3 sequence: CASSIDHGSPNTEAFF. The CDR3 nucleotides are TGTGCCAGTAGTATAGATCACGGGTCGCCGAACACTGAAGCTTTCTTT. J is TRBJ1-1 and V is TRBV19; the D is unclear. CDR3 length: 16 residues. V was trimmed by 0 bases and J by 1 base, leaving 12 bases between them. Per germline, CDR1 LNHDA and CDR2 SQIVND (reference sequence).